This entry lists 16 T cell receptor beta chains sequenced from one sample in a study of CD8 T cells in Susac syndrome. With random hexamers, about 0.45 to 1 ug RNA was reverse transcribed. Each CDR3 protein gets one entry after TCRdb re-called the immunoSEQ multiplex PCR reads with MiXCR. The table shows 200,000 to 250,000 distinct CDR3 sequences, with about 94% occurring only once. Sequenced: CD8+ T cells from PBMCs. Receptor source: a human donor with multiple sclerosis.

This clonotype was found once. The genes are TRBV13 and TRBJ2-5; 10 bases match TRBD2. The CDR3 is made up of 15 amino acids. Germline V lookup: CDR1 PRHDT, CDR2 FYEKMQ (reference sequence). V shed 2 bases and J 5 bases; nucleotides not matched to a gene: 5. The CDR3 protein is CASSLSLAGAETQYF. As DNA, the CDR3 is TGTGCCAGCAGCTTAAGCCTAGCGGGAGCTGAGACCCAGTACTTC. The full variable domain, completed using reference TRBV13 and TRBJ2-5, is AAGVIQSPRHLIKEKRETATLKCYPIPRHDTVYWYQQGPGQDPQFLISFYEKMQSDKGSIPDRFSAQQFSDYHSELNMSSLELGDSALYFCASSLSLAGAETQYFGPGTRLLVL.

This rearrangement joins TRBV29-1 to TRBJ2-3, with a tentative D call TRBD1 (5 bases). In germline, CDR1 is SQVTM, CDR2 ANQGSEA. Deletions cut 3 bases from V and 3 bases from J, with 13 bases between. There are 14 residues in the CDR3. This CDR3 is CSVDGGARTDTQYF. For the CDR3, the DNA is TGCAGCGTTGATGGTGGGGCACGGACAGATACGCAGTATTTT.

The CDR3 loop is CASRPSAGVAEAFF. For the CDR3, the DNA is TGTGCCAGCAGGCCCAGTGCGGGTGTAGCTGAAGCTTTCTTT. The chain has TRBV5-5 and TRBJ1-1; D unclear. Germline V CDR1 and CDR2: SGHKS, YYEKEE (reference sequence). The CDR3 is 14 amino acids. V lost 5 bases, J lost 6 bases, and 17 bases lay in between.

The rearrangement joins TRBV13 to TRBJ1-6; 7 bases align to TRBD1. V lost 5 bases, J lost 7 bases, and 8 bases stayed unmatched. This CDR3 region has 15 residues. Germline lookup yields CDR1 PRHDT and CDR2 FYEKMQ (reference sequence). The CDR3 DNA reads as TGTGCCAGCAGCCTTTCGGGACAGCCCAATTCACCCCTCCACTTT. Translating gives CASSLSGQPNSPLHF.

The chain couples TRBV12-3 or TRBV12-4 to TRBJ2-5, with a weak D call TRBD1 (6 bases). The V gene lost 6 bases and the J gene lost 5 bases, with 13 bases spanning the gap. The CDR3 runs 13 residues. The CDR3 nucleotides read TGTGCCAGCAGCCCGACAGGCGGCGAGACCCAGTACTTC. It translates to CASSPTGGETQYF.

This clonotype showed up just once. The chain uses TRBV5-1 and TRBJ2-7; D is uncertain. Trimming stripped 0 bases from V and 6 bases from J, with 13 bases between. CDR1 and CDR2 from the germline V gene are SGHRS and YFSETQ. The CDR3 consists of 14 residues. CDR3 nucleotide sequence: TGCGCCAGCAGCTTGGTTTGGACCATCACCGAGCAGTACTTC. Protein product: CASSLVWTITEQYF.

CDR3 in DNA: TGTGCCAGCAGCTTGAACTTTGGACTAGCGGGTAACAATGAGCAGTTCTTC. This encodes CASSLNFGLAGNNEQFF. The chain recombines TRBV14 with TRBJ2-1; 11 bases map to TRBD2. The V gene end was trimmed by 5 bases and the J gene end by 5 bases; junction bases not matched to a gene: 11. This CDR3 region has 17 residues. From germline, CDR1 is SGHDN and CDR2 FVKESK.

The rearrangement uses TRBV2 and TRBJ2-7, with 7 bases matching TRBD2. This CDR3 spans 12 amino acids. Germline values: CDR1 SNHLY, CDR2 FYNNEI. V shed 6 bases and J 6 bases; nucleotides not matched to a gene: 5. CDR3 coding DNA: TGTGCCAGCAGATTGTCGGGAGGCGAGCAGTACTTC. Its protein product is CASRLSGGEQYF.

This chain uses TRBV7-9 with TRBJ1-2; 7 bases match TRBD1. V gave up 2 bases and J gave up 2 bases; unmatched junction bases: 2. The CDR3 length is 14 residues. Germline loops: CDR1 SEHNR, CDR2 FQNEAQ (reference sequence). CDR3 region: CASSLPGQNYGYTF. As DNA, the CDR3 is TGTGCCAGCAGCTTACCGGGACAGAACTATGGCTACACCTTC.

DNA of the CDR3: TGTGCCAGCTGGAGTTCTGGGGCCAACGTCCTGACTTTC. It translates to CASWSSGANVLTF. The chain carries TRBV9 and TRBJ2-6; D gene unclear. The ends were cut back, 7 bases at V and 1 base at J, with 6 bases in the middle. The germline V gene encodes CDR1 SGDLS and CDR2 YYNGEE. This CDR3 is built from 13 residues. Filled out from reference TRBV9 and TRBJ2-6, the complete variable domain reads DSGVTQTPKHLITATGQRVTLRCSPRSGDLSVYWYQQSLDQGLQFLIQYYNGEERAKGNILERFSAQQFPDLHSELNLSSLELGDSALYFCASWSSGANVLTFGAGSRLTVL.

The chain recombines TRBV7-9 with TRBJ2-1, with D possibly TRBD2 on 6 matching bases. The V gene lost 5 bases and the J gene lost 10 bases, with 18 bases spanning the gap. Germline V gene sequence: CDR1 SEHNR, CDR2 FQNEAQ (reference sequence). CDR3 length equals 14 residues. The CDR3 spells CASSRDSRLGEQFF. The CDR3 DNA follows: TGTGCCAGCAGCAGGGACTCACGCCTCGGCGAGCAGTTCTTC.

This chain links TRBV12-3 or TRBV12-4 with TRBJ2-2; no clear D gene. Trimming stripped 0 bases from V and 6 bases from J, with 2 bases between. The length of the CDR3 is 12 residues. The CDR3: CASSLAPGELFF. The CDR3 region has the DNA TGTGCCAGCAGTTTAGCGCCCGGGGAGCTGTTTTTT.

For the CDR3, the DNA is TGCAGCGTTCCTAGCGGTGGAAGGCAGTACTTC. Residues: CSVPSGGRQYF. The J gene is TRBJ2-7, the V gene TRBV29-1, with 7 positions matching TRBD2. The CDR3 totals 11 residues. Germline V gene data show CDR1 as SQVTM and CDR2 as ANQGSEA. The trim removed 5 bases at V and 9 bases at J, leaving 7 bases unmatched.

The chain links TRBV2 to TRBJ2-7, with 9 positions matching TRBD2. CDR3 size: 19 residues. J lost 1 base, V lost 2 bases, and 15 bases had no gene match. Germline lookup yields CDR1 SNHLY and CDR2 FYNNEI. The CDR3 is CASSERSGRFGGSSYEQYF. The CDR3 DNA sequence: TGTGCCAGCAGTGAAAGGAGCGGGAGGTTCGGGGGATCTTCCTACGAGCAGTACTTC.

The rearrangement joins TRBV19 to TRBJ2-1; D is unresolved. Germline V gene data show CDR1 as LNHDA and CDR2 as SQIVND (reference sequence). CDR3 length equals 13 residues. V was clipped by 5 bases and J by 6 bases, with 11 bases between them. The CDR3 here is CASSPARFNEQFF. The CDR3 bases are TGTGCCAGTAGTCCGGCCCGCTTCAATGAGCAGTTCTTC. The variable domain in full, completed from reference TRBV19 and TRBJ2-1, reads DGGITQSPKYLFRKEGQNVTLSCEQNLNHDAMYWYRQDPGQGLRLIYYSQIVNDFQKGDIAEGYSVSREKKESFPLTVTSAQKNPTAFYLCASSPARFNEQFFGPGTRLTVL.

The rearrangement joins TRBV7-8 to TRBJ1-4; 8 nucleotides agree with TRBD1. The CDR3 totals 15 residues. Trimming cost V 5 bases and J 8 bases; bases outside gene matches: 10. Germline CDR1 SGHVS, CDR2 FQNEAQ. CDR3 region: CASSPRTGLQEKLFF. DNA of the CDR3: TGTGCCAGCAGCCCCCGGACAGGGCTGCAAGAAAAACTGTTTTTT.